Below are 30 T cell receptor beta chains sequenced from a single sample in a study of blood T cell repertoires in COVID-19. Sequencing was performed with immunoSEQ multiplex PCR; in TCRdb, only in-frame clones are kept and a portion is missing. The sample has roughly 250,000 clones, about 93% seen once. Input material: peripheral blood. All receptors derive from a man under 40 with COVID-19, enrolled during active disease.

The chain is built from TRBV6-4 and TRBJ2-7; 7 nucleotides line up with TRBD2. V was pared by 3 bases and J by 3 bases, with 5 bases of the junction left unmatched. The CDR3 is made up of 14 amino acids. Germline V gene data show CDR1 as MRHNA and CDR2 as SNTAGT. CDR3 bases: TGTGCCAGCAGTGATGCGGGGGAGTTCTACGAGCAGTACTTC. Translation gives CASSDAGEFYEQYF.

The chain links TRBV2 to TRBJ2-1, with 8 bases matching TRBD2. Germline V gene lookup returns CDR1 SNHLY and CDR2 FYNNEI. CDR3 length: 15 residues. V was pared by 2 bases and J by 7 bases, with 7 bases of the junction left unmatched. CDR3 nucleotides: TGTGCCAGCAGTGAACGCGGGGGGTTTGGTAATGAGCAGTTCTTC. It codes for CASSERGGFGNEQFF.

This clone came up once. The chain joins TRBV2 to TRBJ2-3; 10 positions agree with TRBD1. V was clipped by 4 bases and J by 0 bases; unmatched bases: 4. The CDR3 runs to 16 residues. In germline, CDR1 is SNHLY, CDR2 FYNNEI. The DNA of the CDR3 is TGTGCCAGCAGTGTAGGACAGGGGGTTAGCACAGATACGCAGTATTTT. Its protein is CASSVGQGVSTDTQYF.

CDR3 region: CASSAGMALDTQYF. The DNA of the CDR3 is TGTGCCAGCAGTGCGGGAATGGCGCTTGATACGCAGTATTTT. This sequence joins TRBV2 and TRBJ2-3; D is possibly TRBD2 (5 bases). This CDR3 spans 14 amino acids. The germline V gene encodes CDR1 SNHLY and CDR2 FYNNEI. The ends were cut back, 4 bases at V and 6 bases at J, with 14 bases in the middle.

The DNA of the CDR3 is TGTGCCAGCAGTTACGACCCGAAGGGGTGGAACACTGAAGCTTTCTTT. Translation gives CASSYDPKGWNTEAFF. The genes are TRBV6-5 and TRBJ1-1; tentative D call: TRBD1 (5 bases). Germline V CDR1 and CDR2: MNHEY, SVGAGI. V was clipped by 2 bases and J by 1 base, with 14 bases between them. There are 16 residues in the CDR3.

The CDR3 DNA follows: TGTGCCAGCAGTGTAGGGAGTCGTCAGCCCCAGCATTTT. Its translation is CASSVGSRQPQHF. This chain connects TRBV2 to TRBJ1-5; D gene unclear. CDR1 and CDR2 from the germline V gene are SNHLY and FYNNEI. The CDR3 consists of 13 residues. V was shortened by 4 bases and J by 6 bases, with 10 bases between the two germline ends. Filled out from reference TRBV2 and TRBJ1-5, the complete variable domain reads EPEVTQTPSHQVTQMGQEVILRCVPISNHLYFYWYRQILGQKVEFLVSFYNNEISEKSEIFDDQFSVERPDGSNFTLKIRSTKLEDSAMYFCASSVGSRQPQHFGDGTRLSIL.

The chain couples TRBV9 to TRBJ1-1; the D is unclear. Germline-derived CDR1 and CDR2 are SGDLS and YYNGEE. Between the trimmed V and J ends, which lost 0 bases and 0 bases, there was a span of 3 bases. This CDR3 has 13 residues. The CDR3 region is CASSVGMNTEAFF. The CDR3 DNA reads as TGTGCCAGCAGCGTAGGTATGAACACTGAAGCTTTCTTT.

The chain couples TRBV11-2 to TRBJ2-5; maybe TRBD1 (5 bases). Germline assignment: CDR1 SGHAT and CDR2 FQNNGV. The length of the CDR3 is 14 residues. The germline V and J ends were trimmed by 1 base and 5 bases, with 11 bases remaining between them. The CDR3 DNA follows: TGTGCCAGCAGCTTAGTCCCAGGGCGGGAGACCCAGTACTTC. Translation: CASSLVPGRETQYF.

V and J are TRBV5-3 and TRBJ1-1, with 10 bases fitting TRBD1. TRBV5-3 qualifies as an ORF whose function is uncertain. The CDR3 runs to 18 residues. V lost 1 base, J lost 1 base, and 10 bases stayed unmatched. DNA of the CDR3: TGTGCCAGAAGCTTGATGCCCCGACAGGGGGCACGGAACACTGAAGCTTTCTTT. The encoded protein is CARSLMPRQGARNTEAFF.

V is TRBV7-9 and J is TRBJ1-5; 8 nucleotides line up with TRBD1. CDR3 size: 15 residues. After removal of 5 bases from V and 3 bases from J, the junction contained 6 bases not matched to a gene. Germline V gene lookup returns CDR1 SEHNR and CDR2 FQNEAQ (reference sequence). The CDR3 sequence is CASSPDRGDNQPQHF. CDR3 DNA sequence: TGTGCCAGCAGCCCCGACAGGGGCGACAATCAGCCCCAGCATTTT.

The chain recombines TRBV10-1 with TRBJ1-6; tentatively, D is TRBD1 (6 bases). V lost 4 bases, J lost 6 bases, and 10 bases lay in between. The CDR3 loop spans 14 amino acids. Looked up from germline, CDR1 is WNHNN and CDR2 is SYGVQD (reference sequence). The DNA of the CDR3 is TGCGCCAGCAGTGTTGGCAGGGGTAATTCACCCCTCCACTTT. Its protein product is CASSVGRGNSPLHF.

About this clone: At one boundary the junction diverges from the germline segment, which might be a read error. V is TRBV6-5 and J is TRBJ2-2; tentatively, D is TRBD2 (5 bases). This CDR3 has 13 residues. The germline V gene has CDR1 MNHEY and CDR2 SVGAGI. The CDR3: CASKRGNAGELFF. For the CDR3, the DNA is TGTGCCAGCAAGAGAGGGAACGCCGGGGAGCTGTTTTTT.

V is TRBV7-9 and J is TRBJ2-1; TRBD1 is a possible D gene (6 bases). With 1 base removed from V and 14 bases from J, the gap between germline ends came to 15 bases. Germline V gene sequence: CDR1 SEHNR, CDR2 FQNEAQ (reference sequence). CDR3 length equals 13 residues. CDR3 residues: CASSLGQGRREFF. Written as DNA, the CDR3 is TGTGCCAGCAGCTTAGGTCAGGGGCGGCGGGAGTTCTTC.

V usage is TRBV5-1 and J usage is TRBJ2-3; maybe TRBD1 (5 bases). V was cut by 3 bases and J by 1 base, with 15 bases left in between. The germline V gene encodes CDR1 SGHRS and CDR2 YFSETQ. CDR3 length: 16 residues. CDR3 nucleotides: TGCGCCAGCAGCTCTACCCCGGCCAGGGGCACAGATACGCAGTATTTT. Its protein product is CASSSTPARGTDTQYF.

The rearrangement uses TRBV6-1 and TRBJ1-3; D may be TRBD1 (5 bases). The CDR3 loop spans 15 amino acids. Germline loops: CDR1 MNHNS, CDR2 SASEGT. V lost 0 bases and J 0 bases, leaving 6 bases between the germline ends. The CDR3 is CASSEAGLSGNTIYF. The CDR3 DNA reads TGTGCCAGCAGTGAAGCGGGACTCTCTGGAAACACCATATATTTT.

The V and J genes are TRBV4-2 and TRBJ1-4, with a possible D match to TRBD1 (5 bases). The germline V gene has CDR1 LGHNA and CDR2 YNFKEQ. The germline V and J ends were trimmed by 0 bases and 7 bases, with 18 bases remaining between them. This CDR3 has 17 residues. The CDR3 is CASSQEGLSGRGEKLFF. CDR3 DNA sequence: TGTGCCAGCAGCCAAGAAGGGTTATCCGGGAGGGGTGAAAAACTGTTTTTT.

CDR3 sequence (DNA): TGTGCCAGCAGTTTAACAGGGGGGGGAGAGACCCAGTACTTC. Translating it yields CASSLTGGGETQYF. The J gene is TRBJ2-5, the V gene TRBV6-5; D might be TRBD1 (8 bases). Germline CDR1 and CDR2: MNHEY and SVGAGI. V lost 4 bases to trimming and J lost 4 bases, with 13 bases between them. CDR3 length: 14 amino acids.

This chain links TRBV10-3 with TRBJ1-1; D is unresolved. CDR1 ENHRY and CDR2 SYGVKD come from the germline V gene. Trimming pared 6 bases from V and 1 base from J, leaving 15 bases between. CDR3 length: 15 amino acids. CDR3 in DNA: TGTGCCATCAGCGCCTCGCGGGTAGGGAACACTGAAGCTTTCTTT. Translated: CAISASRVGNTEAFF.

The chain combines TRBV20-1 with TRBJ1-2; D remains unclear. The CDR3 is 11 amino acids. The germline gives CDR1 DFQATT, CDR2 SNEGSKA (reference sequence). The CDR3 DNA follows: TGCAGCACCACAGATTTCTATGGCTACACCTTC. It specifies CSTTDFYGYTF.

The CDR3 loop reads CASSARDRGYTEAFF. In nucleotides, the CDR3 is TGTGCCAGTAGTGCCCGGGACAGGGGATACACTGAAGCTTTCTTT. The rearrangement joins TRBV19 to TRBJ1-1; 10 bases agree with TRBD1. This CDR3 contains 15 residues. V was pared by 5 bases and J by 3 bases, with 6 bases of the junction left unmatched. CDR1 is LNHDA, CDR2 SQIVND, per germline (reference sequence).

This chain uses TRBV5-1 with TRBJ1-4; TRBD1 matches 11 bases. The V gene end was trimmed by 4 bases and the J gene end by 8 bases; junction bases not matched to a gene: 4. This CDR3 is built from 14 residues. From germline, CDR1 is SGHRS and CDR2 YFSETQ. The CDR3 DNA is TGCGCCAGCAGCACGGGACAGGGGGGCGAAAAACTGTTTTTT. Protein sequence: CASSTGQGGEKLFF.

The V gene is TRBV25-1, the J gene TRBJ2-1, with a possible D match to TRBD2 (6 bases). The V end was cut by 4 bases, the J end by 10 bases, with 17 bases between. The CDR3 covers 14 residues. Germline values: CDR1 MGHDK, CDR2 SYGVNS. CDR3: CASSGAGHSGEQFF. The CDR3 nucleotides read TGTGCCAGCAGTGGAGCGGGTCATTCAGGGGAGCAGTTCTTC.

The chain is built from TRBV6-5 and TRBJ1-1; no definite D call. From germline, CDR1 is MNHEY and CDR2 SVGAGI. V was trimmed by 5 bases and J by 4 bases, leaving 14 bases between them. The CDR3 runs 14 residues. CDR3 coding DNA: TGTGCCAGCAGTCTCCTCGATTGGAGCACTGAAGCTTTCTTT. This gives the protein CASSLLDWSTEAFF.

This clone was detected once. The CDR3 nucleotides read TGTGCCAGTAGTATCCTGGGACAGGGCGGTCAGCCCCAGCATTTT. It translates to CASSILGQGGQPQHF. V gene TRBV19 combines with J gene TRBJ1-5, with 9 nucleotides matching TRBD1. This CDR3 contains 15 residues. V dropped 3 bases and J dropped 6; count of bases not matched to a gene: 6. The V gene's germline CDR1 is LNHDA and CDR2 SQIVND (reference sequence).

V usage is TRBV19 and J usage is TRBJ1-5; tentative D call: TRBD1 (5 bases). This CDR3 region has 14 residues. Trimming pared 7 bases from V and 2 bases from J, leaving 12 bases between. Germline V lookup: CDR1 LNHDA, CDR2 SQIVND (reference sequence). In nucleotides, the CDR3 is TGTGCCAGTACCTCAGGGTATGGCAATCAGCCCCAGCATTTT. It specifies CASTSGYGNQPQHF.

The V call is TRBV28, the J call TRBJ2-3; D may be TRBD1 (7 bases). V lost 2 bases to trimming and J lost 3 bases, with 15 bases between them. Germline V gives CDR1 MDHEN, CDR2 SYDVKM. The CDR3 is 16 residues long. CDR3: CASSLRRGRYTDTQYF. The CDR3 DNA follows: TGTGCCAGCAGTTTAAGGAGGGGGCGATATACAGATACGCAGTATTTT.

This sequence joins TRBV5-4 and TRBJ2-7; 10 bases are a match to TRBD1. Germline V CDR1 and CDR2: SGHNT, YYREEE (reference sequence). This CDR3 region has 14 residues. V gave up 2 bases and J gave up 6 bases; unmatched junction bases: 5. CDR3 bases: TGTGCCAGCAGCTTTGAGACAGGGGGCTCCGAGCAGTACTTC. It translates to CASSFETGGSEQYF.

The rearrangement joins TRBV7-2 to TRBJ2-7; 10 nucleotides agree with TRBD1. CDR1 and CDR2 from the germline V gene are SGHTA and FQGNSA. This CDR3 is built from 15 residues. Losses at the gene ends were 4 bases for V and 3 bases for J; bases not matched to a gene: 6. CDR3: CASSSPGQGIYEQYF. The CDR3 DNA follows: TGTGCCAGCAGCTCCCCGGGACAGGGGATCTACGAGCAGTACTTC.

The chain links TRBV3-1 (or the pseudogene TRBV3-2) to TRBJ2-1; 7 positions match TRBD1. Germline V gene lookup returns CDR1 LGHDT and CDR2 YNNKEL (reference sequence). This CDR3 is built from 13 residues. Losses at the gene ends were 5 bases for V and 6 bases for J; bases not matched to a gene: 4. The DNA for the CDR3 is TGTGCCAGCAGCGCGGACAGGTCCAATGAGCAGTTCTTC. Translation gives CASSADRSNEQFF.

The J gene is TRBJ1-3, the V gene TRBV29-1; D not resolved. V was clipped by 1 base and J by 0 bases, with 7 bases between them. This CDR3 is built from 14 residues. CDR1 SQVTM and CDR2 ANQGSEA come from the germline V gene. In nucleotides, the CDR3 is TGCAGCGTTGAAGTTCTGGCCTCTGGAAACACCATATATTTT. Translated: CSVEVLASGNTIYF.